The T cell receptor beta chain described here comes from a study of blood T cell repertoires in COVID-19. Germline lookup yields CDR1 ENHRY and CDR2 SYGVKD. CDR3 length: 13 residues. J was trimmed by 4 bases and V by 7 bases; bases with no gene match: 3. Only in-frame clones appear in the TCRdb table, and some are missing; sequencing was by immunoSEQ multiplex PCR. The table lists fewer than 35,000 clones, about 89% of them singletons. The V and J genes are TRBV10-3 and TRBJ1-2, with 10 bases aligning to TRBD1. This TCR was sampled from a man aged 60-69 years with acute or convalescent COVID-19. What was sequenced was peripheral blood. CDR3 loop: CAITTGGVYGYTF. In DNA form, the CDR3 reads TGTGCCATCACGACAGGGGGCGTCTATGGCTACACCTTC.